This T cell receptor (beta chain) was observed in a study of T cell repertoires in cytomegalovirus infection. Overall study context: Epitope selection comprised recently identified HLA-C-restricted CMV epitopes and well-studied HLA-B-restricted CMV epitopes.

This clonotype was observed a single time. Its specificity is not known. A single base separates this from a much larger clone, so it may be a read error. There are 16 residues in the CDR3. CDR1 SGHVS and CDR2 FQNEAQ come from the germline V gene. In TCRdb, the reads were re-called with MiXCR into one record per CDR3 protein. The table shows some 800,000 distinct CDR3 sequences, with 29% occurring only once. J is TRBJ2-1 and V is TRBV7-8, with TRBD1 matching over 7 bases. This receptor was obtained from a human donor in good health (CMV status not recorded). Some clones in this sample may be carry-over from other donors' samples. The sequencing here drew on cultured CD8+ T cells from PBMCs, taken from culture after CMV antigen stimulation. CDR3 residues: CASNLGVQGTYNEQFF. The CDR3 nucleotides are TGTGCCAGCAACTTAGGGGTACAGGGGACCTACAATGAGCAGTTCTTC.